A selection of T cell receptor beta chains follows, all from one sample in a study of T cell responses to AZD1222 COVID-19 vaccine. Produced via immunoSEQ multiplex PCR; TCRdb's table is partial and in-frame only. The table has around 130,000 clones, roughly 91% seen once; the top ten hold around 3%. Material: peripheral blood, obtained 28 days after the second AZD1222 dose. The receptors come from an adult who received the AZD1222 COVID-19 vaccine. Both conserved end residues are part of each CDR3. Fields, in order: CDR3 protein, CDR3 DNA, D gene, V gene, clone size, J gene. D genes are given only for firm matches. Size is omitted from some rows. Given values are once, few, many or a class for expanded clones.

CDR3: CASSQGTGDGYTF
DNA: TGTGCCAGCAGCCAAGGGACAGGGGATGGCTACACCTTC
D: TRBD1
V: TRBV3-1/TRBV3-2
size: NA
J: TRBJ1-2

CDR3: CASSLRGRSGNTIYF
DNA: TGTGCCAGCAGCTTGAGGGGGCGGTCTGGAAACACCATATATTTT
D: TRBD1
V: TRBV7-2
size: NA
J: TRBJ1-3

CDR3: CASSPEASSYEQYF
DNA: TGTGCCAGCTCACCAGAGGCCAGTTCCTACGAGCAGTACTTC
D: NA
V: TRBV18
size: NA
J: TRBJ2-7

CDR3: CAWTGGYSTDTQYF
DNA: TGTGCCTGGACGGGGGGGTATAGCACAGATACGCAGTATTTT
D: TRBD2
V: TRBV30
size: NA
J: TRBJ2-3

CDR3: CASGLPNTGELFF
DNA: TGTGCTAGTGGTTTACCGAACACCGGGGAGCTGTTTTTT
D: NA
V: TRBV12-5
size: NA
J: TRBJ2-2

CDR3: CASSKRLTGRETQYF
DNA: TGTGCCAGCAGCAAAAGGCTAACAGGGAGGGAGACCCAGTACTTC
D: NA
V: TRBV5-6
size: NA
J: TRBJ2-5

CDR3: CAWSAGVEGNEQFF
DNA: TGTGCCTGGAGTGCGGGAGTGGAGGGCAATGAGCAGTTCTTC
D: NA
V: TRBV30
size: NA
J: TRBJ2-1

CDR3: CASSSTPYNEQFF
DNA: TGTGCCAGCTCCTCGACTCCCTACAATGAGCAGTTCTTC
D: NA
V: TRBV12-3/TRBV12-4
size: NA
J: TRBJ2-1

CDR3: CATSDSSRDEQYF
DNA: TGTGCCACCAGTGATTCCTCCAGGGACGAGCAGTACTTC
D: NA
V: TRBV24-1
size: few
J: TRBJ2-7

CDR3: CASSGTGVSPLHF
DNA: TGTGCCAGCAGTGGGACAGGAGTTTCACCCCTCCACTTT
D: TRBD1
V: TRBV6-4
size: NA
J: TRBJ1-6

CDR3: CASSYRVPGANVLTF
DNA: TGTGCCAGCAGCTACAGGGTACCTGGGGCCAACGTCCTGACTTTC
D: NA
V: TRBV5-6
size: once
J: TRBJ2-6

CDR3: CASSGDSGAYNSPLHF
DNA: TGTGCCAGTAGTGGGGACTCCGGAGCCTATAATTCACCCCTCCACTTT
D: NA
V: TRBV19
size: once
J: TRBJ1-6

CDR3: CASSQVVSNYGYTF
DNA: TGTGCCAGCAGCCAAGTAGTTAGTAACTATGGCTACACCTTC
D: NA
V: TRBV3-1/TRBV3-2
size: NA
J: TRBJ1-2

CDR3: CSVEGGQWETQYF
DNA: TGCAGCGTTGAGGGGGGACAATGGGAGACCCAGTACTTC
D: NA
V: TRBV29-1
size: NA
J: TRBJ2-5

CDR3: CASSEGTEVNEQFF
DNA: TGTGCCAGCAGTGAAGGGACAGAAGTCAATGAGCAGTTCTTC
D: NA
V: TRBV6-1
size: few
J: TRBJ2-1

CDR3: CATSGPTGRGLNYGYTF
DNA: TGTGCCACCAGTGGCCCGACAGGGAGGGGGCTTAACTATGGCTACACCTTC
D: TRBD1
V: TRBV24-1
size: NA
J: TRBJ1-2

CDR3: CASSPLLAGKQETQYF
DNA: TGTGCCAGTAGTCCCTTGTTAGCGGGGAAGCAAGAGACCCAGTACTTC
D: TRBD2
V: TRBV19
size: NA
J: TRBJ2-5

CDR3: CASSLEEFF
DNA: TGTGCCAGCAGCTTAGAGGAGTTCTTC
D: NA
V: TRBV7-9
size: NA
J: TRBJ2-1

CDR3: CASRTGDSAEQYF
DNA: TGTGCCAGCAGAACAGGGGATTCGGCCGAGCAGTACTTC
D: TRBD1
V: TRBV6-5
size: NA
J: TRBJ2-7

CDR3: CASSSRGPEQYF
DNA: TGTGCCAGCAGCTCCCGTGGCCCCGAGCAGTACTTC
D: NA
V: TRBV6-6
size: NA
J: TRBJ2-7

CDR3: CSVGQGLGYTF
DNA: TGCAGCGTCGGACAGGGTTTGGGCTACACCTTC
D: TRBD1
V: TRBV29-1
size: NA
J: TRBJ1-2

CDR3: CASSLPDHSGNTIYF
DNA: TGTGCCAGCTCACTTCCCGACCACTCGGGAAACACCATATATTTT
D: NA
V: TRBV18
size: NA
J: TRBJ1-3

CDR3: CASSLARDSPLHF
DNA: TGTGCCAGCAGCTTAGCGAGGGACTCACCCCTCCACTTT
D: NA
V: TRBV3-1/TRBV3-2
size: once
J: TRBJ1-6

CDR3: CASSLQDSSQFF
DNA: TGTGCCAGCAGTTTACAGGACAGTTCACAGTTCTTC
D: NA
V: TRBV12-3/TRBV12-4
size: once
J: TRBJ2-1

CDR3: CASRETRNTGELFF
DNA: TGTGCCAGCAGGGAGACAAGGAACACCGGGGAGCTGTTTTTT
D: NA
V: TRBV2
size: NA
J: TRBJ2-2

CDR3: CASSPLIRVENTEAFF
DNA: TGTGCCAGCTCACCACTAATACGGGTGGAGAACACTGAAGCTTTCTTT
D: NA
V: TRBV18
size: NA
J: TRBJ1-1

CDR3: CASSDLTYNEQFF
DNA: TGTGCCAGCAGTGACCTAACTTACAATGAGCAGTTCTTC
D: NA
V: TRBV6-1
size: NA
J: TRBJ2-1

CDR3: CASSPIEGGYTF
DNA: TGTGCCAGCAGCCCCATCGAGGGAGGCTACACCTTC
D: NA
V: TRBV7-9
size: NA
J: TRBJ1-2

CDR3: CASSLGGGRLFF
DNA: TGTGCCAGCAGCTTAGGGGGGGGTCGGCTGTTTTTT
D: TRBD2
V: TRBV11-2
size: NA
J: TRBJ2-2

CDR3: CSVETSGNTIYF
DNA: TGCAGCGTTGAAACTTCTGGAAACACCATATATTTT
D: NA
V: TRBV29-1
size: once
J: TRBJ1-3

CDR3: CASSLSDLPNSPLHF
DNA: TGTGCCAGCAGCTTATCAGACTTACCCAATTCACCCCTCCACTTT
D: NA
V: TRBV7-9
size: NA
J: TRBJ1-6

CDR3: CASSLRVLGADTQYF
DNA: TGTGCCAGCAGCCTTAGAGTTTTGGGTGCAGATACGCAGTATTTT
D: NA
V: TRBV7-2
size: once
J: TRBJ2-3

CDR3: CASSLGQGVQPQHF
DNA: TGTGCCAGCAGTTTGGGGCAGGGTGTTCAGCCCCAGCATTTT
D: NA
V: TRBV5-6
size: NA
J: TRBJ1-5

CDR3: CASSHYGTVLAKNIQYF
DNA: TGTGCCAGCAGCCATTACGGGACAGTTCTAGCCAAAAACATTCAGTACTTC
D: TRBD1
V: TRBV16
size: NA
J: TRBJ2-4

CDR3: CASSAGTAALSETQYF
DNA: TGCGCCAGCAGCGCGGGGACAGCCGCCCTTTCTGAGACCCAGTACTTC
D: NA
V: TRBV5-1
size: NA
J: TRBJ2-5

CDR3: CASSVEGTGVDTQYF
DNA: TGTGCCAGCAGCGTCGAGGGGACAGGGGTCGATACGCAGTATTTT
D: TRBD1
V: TRBV7-2
size: NA
J: TRBJ2-3

CDR3: CASTPGPSDDTQYF
DNA: TGCGCCAGCACCCCAGGCCCTAGTGATGATACGCAGTATTTT
D: NA
V: TRBV5-1
size: NA
J: TRBJ2-3

CDR3: CASRYTPPGQLNNEQFF
DNA: TGTGCCAGCAGATACACTCCCCCAGGGCAGCTCAACAATGAGCAGTTCTTC
D: NA
V: TRBV2
size: NA
J: TRBJ2-1

CDR3: CAIREEGDHGGYTF
DNA: TGTGCCATCAGGGAGGAAGGGGATCACGGAGGCTACACCTTC
D: NA
V: TRBV10-3
size: NA
J: TRBJ1-2

CDR3: CAVIGVWAVAEAFF
DNA: TGTGCCGTCATAGGAGTATGGGCGGTGGCTGAAGCTTTCTTT
D: NA
V: TRBV28
size: NA
J: TRBJ1-1

CDR3: CASSQRGQEVDGYTF
DNA: TGCGCCAGCAGCCAAAGGGGACAGGAGGTTGATGGCTACACCTTC
D: TRBD1
V: TRBV5-1
size: NA
J: TRBJ1-2

CDR3: CASSTSHGQGLNTEAFF
DNA: TGTGCCAGTAGTACTTCTCATGGACAGGGGCTGAACACTGAAGCTTTCTTT
D: TRBD1
V: TRBV19
size: NA
J: TRBJ1-1

CDR3: CASRQQSNEKLFF
DNA: TGTGCCAGCAGGCAACAGTCTAATGAAAAACTGTTTTTT
D: NA
V: TRBV28
size: NA
J: TRBJ1-4

CDR3: CASSLVRSSSTDTQYF
DNA: TGTGCCAGCAGCTTAGTTAGGTCTAGTAGCACAGATACGCAGTATTTT
D: NA
V: TRBV7-3
size: NA
J: TRBJ2-3

CDR3: CASSLRALDYGYTF
DNA: TGTGCCAGCAGCTTGAGGGCCCTGGACTATGGCTACACCTTC
D: NA
V: TRBV5-8
size: few
J: TRBJ1-2

CDR3: CASSKAGGGSYEQYF
DNA: TGTGCCAGCAGCAAGGCCGGAGGGGGAAGTTACGAGCAGTACTTC
D: NA
V: TRBV6-5
size: NA
J: TRBJ2-7

CDR3: CASSFSYSYNEQFF
DNA: TGTGCCAGCAGCTTTTCTTACTCCTACAATGAGCAGTTCTTC
D: NA
V: TRBV11-3
size: NA
J: TRBJ2-1

CDR3: CAWSSTPDTLTDTQYF
DNA: TGTGCCTGGAGTTCTACACCGGACACGCTCACAGATACGCAGTATTTT
D: NA
V: TRBV30
size: NA
J: TRBJ2-3

CDR3: CASSLFDNEQFF
DNA: TGTGCCAGCAGCTTATTTGATAATGAGCAGTTCTTC
D: NA
V: TRBV7-8
size: NA
J: TRBJ2-1

CDR3: CASSVASGANYGYTF
DNA: TGTGCCAGCAGCGTAGCTTCGGGAGCTAACTATGGCTACACCTTC
D: NA
V: TRBV9
size: NA
J: TRBJ1-2

CDR3: CANTFAHRDRGNGYTF
DNA: TGCGCCAACACCTTTGCCCACCGGGACAGGGGAAATGGCTACACCTTC
D: TRBD1
V: TRBV5-1
size: NA
J: TRBJ1-2

CDR3: CASSTPVGGSFPEAFF
DNA: TGTGCCAGTAGTACCCCCGTGGGGGGCTCATTCCCTGAAGCTTTCTTT
D: NA
V: TRBV19
size: NA
J: TRBJ1-1

CDR3: CASSALSPNTQYF
DNA: TGTGCCAGCAGCGCCCTGTCCCCGAATACGCAGTATTTT
D: NA
V: TRBV27
size: NA
J: TRBJ2-3

CDR3: CASSFSQVMDGYTF
DNA: TGTGCCAGCAGCTTTTCTCAGGTTATGGATGGCTACACCTTC
D: NA
V: TRBV7-9
size: NA
J: TRBJ1-2

CDR3: CASSVTGSGANVLTF
DNA: TGTGCCAGCAGCGTAACGGGGTCTGGGGCCAACGTCCTGACTTTC
D: NA
V: TRBV9
size: NA
J: TRBJ2-6